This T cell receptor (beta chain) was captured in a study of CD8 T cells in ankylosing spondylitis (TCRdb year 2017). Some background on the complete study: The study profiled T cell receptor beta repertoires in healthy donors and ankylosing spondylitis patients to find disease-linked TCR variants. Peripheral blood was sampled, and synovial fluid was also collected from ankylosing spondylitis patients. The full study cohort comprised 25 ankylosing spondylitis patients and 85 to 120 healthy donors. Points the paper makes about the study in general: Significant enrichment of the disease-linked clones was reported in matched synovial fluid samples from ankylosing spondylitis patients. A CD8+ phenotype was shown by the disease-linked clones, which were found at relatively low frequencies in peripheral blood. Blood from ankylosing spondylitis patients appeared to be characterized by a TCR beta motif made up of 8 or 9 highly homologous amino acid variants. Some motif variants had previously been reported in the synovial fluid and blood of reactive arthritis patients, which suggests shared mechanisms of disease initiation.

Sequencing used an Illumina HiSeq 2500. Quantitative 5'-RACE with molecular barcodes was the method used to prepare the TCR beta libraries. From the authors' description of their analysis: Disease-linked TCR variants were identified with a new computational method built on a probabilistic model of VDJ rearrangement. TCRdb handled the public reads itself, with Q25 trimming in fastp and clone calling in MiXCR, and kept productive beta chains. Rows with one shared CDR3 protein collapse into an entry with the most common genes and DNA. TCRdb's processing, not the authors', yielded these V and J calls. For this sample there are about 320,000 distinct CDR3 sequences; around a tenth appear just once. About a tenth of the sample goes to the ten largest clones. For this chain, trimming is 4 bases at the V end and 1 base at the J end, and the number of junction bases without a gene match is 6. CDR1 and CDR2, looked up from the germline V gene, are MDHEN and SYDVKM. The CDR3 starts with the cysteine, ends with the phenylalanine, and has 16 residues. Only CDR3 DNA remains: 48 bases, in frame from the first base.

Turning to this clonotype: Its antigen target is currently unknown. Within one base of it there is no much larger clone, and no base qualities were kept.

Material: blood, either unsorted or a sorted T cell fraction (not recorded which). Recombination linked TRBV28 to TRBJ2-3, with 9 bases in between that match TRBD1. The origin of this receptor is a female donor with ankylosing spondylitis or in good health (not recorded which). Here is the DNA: TGTGCCAGCAGTTCGGGACAGGGAGGCGGCACAGATACGCAGTATTTT. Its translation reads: CASSSGQGGGTDTQYF.